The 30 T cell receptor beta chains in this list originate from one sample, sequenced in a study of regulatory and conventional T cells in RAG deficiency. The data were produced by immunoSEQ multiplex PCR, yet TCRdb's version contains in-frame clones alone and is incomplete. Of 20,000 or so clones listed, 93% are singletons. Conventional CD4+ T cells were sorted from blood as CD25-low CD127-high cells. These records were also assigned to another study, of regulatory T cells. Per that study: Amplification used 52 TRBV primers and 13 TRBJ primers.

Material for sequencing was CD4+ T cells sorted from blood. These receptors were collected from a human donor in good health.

The DNA of the CDR3 is TGTGCCAGTAGTATAAGGCGGACAAAGGAGGAAAAACTGTTTTTT. This translates into CASSIRRTKEEKLFF. The chain is built from TRBV19 and TRBJ1-4; D is perhaps TRBD1 (5 bases). With 2 bases removed from V and 8 bases from J, the gap between germline ends came to 15 bases. CDR1 is LNHDA and CDR2 is SQIVND in the germline V gene (reference sequence). The CDR3 is 15 amino acids.

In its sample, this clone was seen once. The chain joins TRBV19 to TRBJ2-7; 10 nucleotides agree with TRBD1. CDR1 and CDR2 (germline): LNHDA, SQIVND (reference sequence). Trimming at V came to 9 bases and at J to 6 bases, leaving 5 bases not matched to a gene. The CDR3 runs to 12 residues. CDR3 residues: CASAGQGREQYF. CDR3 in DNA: TGTGCCAGCGCGGGACAGGGGCGCGAGCAGTACTTC.

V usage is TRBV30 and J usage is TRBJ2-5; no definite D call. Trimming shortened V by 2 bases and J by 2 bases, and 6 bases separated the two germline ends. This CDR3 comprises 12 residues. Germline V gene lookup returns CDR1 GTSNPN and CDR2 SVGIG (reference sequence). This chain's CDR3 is CAWSPEQETQYF. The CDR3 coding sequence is TGTGCCTGGAGTCCTGAACAAGAGACCCAGTACTTC.

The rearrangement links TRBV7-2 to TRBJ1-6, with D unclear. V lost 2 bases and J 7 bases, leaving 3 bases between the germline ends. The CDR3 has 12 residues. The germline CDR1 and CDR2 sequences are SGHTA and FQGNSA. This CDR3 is CASSLQNSPLHF. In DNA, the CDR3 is TGTGCCAGCAGCTTACAGAATTCACCCCTCCACTTT.

The chain's CDR3 is CASNDRGLKDTQYF. CDR3 in DNA: TGTGCCAGCAACGACAGGGGGCTGAAAGATACGCAGTATTTT. The chain joins TRBV2 to TRBJ2-3; 10 bases are a match to TRBD1. This CDR3 spans 14 amino acids. V trimming: 7 bases; J trimming: 5 bases; junction bases outside the gene matches: 6. Germline CDR1 SNHLY, CDR2 FYNNEI.

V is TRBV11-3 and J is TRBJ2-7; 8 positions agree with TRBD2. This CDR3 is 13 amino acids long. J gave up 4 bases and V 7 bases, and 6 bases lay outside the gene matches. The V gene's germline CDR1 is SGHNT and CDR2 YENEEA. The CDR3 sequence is CASNLPGGYEQYF. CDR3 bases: TGTGCCAGCAACCTTCCGGGGGGGTACGAGCAGTACTTC.

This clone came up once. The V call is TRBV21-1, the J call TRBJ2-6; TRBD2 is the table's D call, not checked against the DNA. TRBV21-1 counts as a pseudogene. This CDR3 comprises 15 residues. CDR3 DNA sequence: TGTGCCGGATTACTAGGGTTCTCTGGGGCCAACGTCCTGACTTTC. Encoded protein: CAGLLGFSGANVLTF.

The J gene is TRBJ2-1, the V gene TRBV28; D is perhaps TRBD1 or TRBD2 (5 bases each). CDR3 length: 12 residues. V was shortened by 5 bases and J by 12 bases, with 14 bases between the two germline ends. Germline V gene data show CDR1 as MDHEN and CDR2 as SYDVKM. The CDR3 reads CASSEGDRGQFF. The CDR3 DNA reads TGTGCCAGCAGTGAAGGGGATCGGGGGCAGTTCTTC. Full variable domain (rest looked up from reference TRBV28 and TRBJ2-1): DVKVTQSSRYLVKRTGEKVFLECVQDMDHENMFWYRQDPGLGLRLIYFSYDVKMKEKGDIPEGYSVSREKKERFSLILESASTNQTSMYLCASSEGDRGQFFGPGTRLTVL.

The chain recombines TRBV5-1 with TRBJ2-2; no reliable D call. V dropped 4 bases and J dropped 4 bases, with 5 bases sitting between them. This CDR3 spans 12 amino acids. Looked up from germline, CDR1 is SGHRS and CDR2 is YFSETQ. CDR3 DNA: TGCGCCAGCAGCCAGAGCACCGGGGAGCTGTTTTTT. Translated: CASSQSTGELFF.

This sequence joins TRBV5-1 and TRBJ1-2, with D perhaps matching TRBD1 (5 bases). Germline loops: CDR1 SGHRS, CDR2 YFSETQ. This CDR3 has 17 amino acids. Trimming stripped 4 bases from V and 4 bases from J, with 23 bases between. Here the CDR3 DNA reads TGCGCCAGCAGCCCGAATGGTGGGGGGAGTACGCTCTATGGCTACACCTTC. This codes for CASSPNGGGSTLYGYTF.

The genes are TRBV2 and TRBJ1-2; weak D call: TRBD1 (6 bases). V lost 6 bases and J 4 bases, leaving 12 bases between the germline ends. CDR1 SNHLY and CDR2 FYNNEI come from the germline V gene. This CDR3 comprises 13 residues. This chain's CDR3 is CASRGTGSYGYTF. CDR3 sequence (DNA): TGTGCCAGCAGAGGAACAGGGTCCTATGGCTACACCTTC.

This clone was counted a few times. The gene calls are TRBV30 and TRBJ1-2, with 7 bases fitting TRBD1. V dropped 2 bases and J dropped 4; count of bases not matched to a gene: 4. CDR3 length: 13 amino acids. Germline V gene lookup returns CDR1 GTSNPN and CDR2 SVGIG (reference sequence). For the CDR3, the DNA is TGTGCCTGGAGTAGGGACAGACCCTATGGCTACACCTTC. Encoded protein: CAWSRDRPYGYTF.

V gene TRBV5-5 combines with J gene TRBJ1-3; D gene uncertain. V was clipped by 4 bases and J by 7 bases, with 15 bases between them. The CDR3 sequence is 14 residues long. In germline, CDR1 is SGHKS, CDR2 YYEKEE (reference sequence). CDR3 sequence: CASSRNRGDNTIYF. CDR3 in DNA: TGTGCCAGCAGCCGCAACCGGGGAGATAACACCATATATTTT.

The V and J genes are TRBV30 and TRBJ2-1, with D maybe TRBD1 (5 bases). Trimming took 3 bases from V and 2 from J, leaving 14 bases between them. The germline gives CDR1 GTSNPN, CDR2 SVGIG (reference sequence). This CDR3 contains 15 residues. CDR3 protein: CAWRWGGPPYNEQFF. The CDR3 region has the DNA TGTGCCTGGAGGTGGGGCGGCCCCCCCTACAATGAGCAGTTCTTC.

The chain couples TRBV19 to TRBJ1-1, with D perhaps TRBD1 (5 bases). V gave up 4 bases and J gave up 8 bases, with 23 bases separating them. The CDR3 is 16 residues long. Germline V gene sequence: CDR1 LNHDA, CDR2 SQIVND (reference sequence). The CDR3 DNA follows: TGTGCCAGTAGTACCCCACGGGGGGTGGGGCGCGGAGAAGCTTTCTTT. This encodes CASSTPRGVGRGEAFF.

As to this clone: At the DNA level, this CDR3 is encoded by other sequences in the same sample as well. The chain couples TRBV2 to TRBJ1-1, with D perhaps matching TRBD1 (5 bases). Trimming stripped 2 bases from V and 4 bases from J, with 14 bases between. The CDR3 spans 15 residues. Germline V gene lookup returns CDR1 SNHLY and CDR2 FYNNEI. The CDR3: CASSEMRAGATEAFF. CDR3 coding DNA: TGTGCCAGCAGTGAAATGAGGGCCGGGGCCACTGAAGCTTTCTTT.

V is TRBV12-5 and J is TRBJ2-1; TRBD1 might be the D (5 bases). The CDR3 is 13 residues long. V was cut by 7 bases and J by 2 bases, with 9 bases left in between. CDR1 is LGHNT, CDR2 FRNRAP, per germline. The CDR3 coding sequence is TGTGCTAGTGCTCAGGGTCCCTACAATGAGCAGTTCTTC. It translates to CASAQGPYNEQFF.

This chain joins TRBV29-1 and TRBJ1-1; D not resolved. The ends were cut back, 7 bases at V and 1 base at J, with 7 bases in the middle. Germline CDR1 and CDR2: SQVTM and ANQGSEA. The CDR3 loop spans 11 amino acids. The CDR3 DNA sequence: TGCAGCGGGGGAGAGAACACTGAAGCTTTCTTT. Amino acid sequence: CSGGENTEAFF. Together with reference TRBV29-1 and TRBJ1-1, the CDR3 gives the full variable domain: SAVISQKPSRDICQRGTSLTIQCQVDSQVTMMFWYRQQPGQSLTLIATANQGSEATYESGFVIDKFPISRPNLTFSTLTVSNMSPEDSSIYLCSGGENTEAFFGQGTRLTVV.

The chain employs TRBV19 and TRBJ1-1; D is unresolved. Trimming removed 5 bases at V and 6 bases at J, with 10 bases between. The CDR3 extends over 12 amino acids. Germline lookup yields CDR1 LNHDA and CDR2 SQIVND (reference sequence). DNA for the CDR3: TGTGCCAGTAGTTATCAAGGCGCTGAAGCTTTCTTT. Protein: CASSYQGAEAFF.

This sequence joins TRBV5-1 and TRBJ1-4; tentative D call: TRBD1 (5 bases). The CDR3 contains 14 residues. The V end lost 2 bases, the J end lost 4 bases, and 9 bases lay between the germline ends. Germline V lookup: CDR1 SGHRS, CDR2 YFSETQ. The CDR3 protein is CASSFATVNEKLFF. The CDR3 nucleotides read TGCGCCAGCAGCTTTGCGACAGTTAATGAAAAACTGTTTTTT.

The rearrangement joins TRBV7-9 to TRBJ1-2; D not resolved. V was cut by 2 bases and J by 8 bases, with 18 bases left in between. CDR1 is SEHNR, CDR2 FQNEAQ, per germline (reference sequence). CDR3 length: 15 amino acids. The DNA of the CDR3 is TGTGCCAGCAGCTTATTGGTGCGGGATTCGAACGGCTACACCTTC. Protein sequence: CASSLLVRDSNGYTF.

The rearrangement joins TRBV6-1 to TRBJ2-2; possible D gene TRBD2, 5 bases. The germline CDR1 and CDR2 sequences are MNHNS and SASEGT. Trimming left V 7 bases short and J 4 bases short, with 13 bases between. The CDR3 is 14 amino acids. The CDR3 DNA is TGTGCCAGCAATACGGGCGAGGGCACCGGGGAGCTGTTTTTT. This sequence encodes CASNTGEGTGELFF.

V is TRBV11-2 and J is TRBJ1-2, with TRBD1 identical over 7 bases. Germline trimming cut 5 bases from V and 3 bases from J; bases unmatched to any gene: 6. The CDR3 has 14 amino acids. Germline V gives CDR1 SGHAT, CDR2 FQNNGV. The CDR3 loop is CASSLGQTHYGYTF. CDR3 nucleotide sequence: TGTGCCAGCAGCCTGGGACAGACCCACTATGGCTACACCTTC.

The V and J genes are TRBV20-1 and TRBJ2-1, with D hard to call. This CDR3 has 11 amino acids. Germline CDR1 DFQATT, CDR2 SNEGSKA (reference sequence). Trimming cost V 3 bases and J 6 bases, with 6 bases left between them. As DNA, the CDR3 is TGCAGTGCTAGGGACCGCAATGAGCAGTTCTTC. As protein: CSARDRNEQFF.

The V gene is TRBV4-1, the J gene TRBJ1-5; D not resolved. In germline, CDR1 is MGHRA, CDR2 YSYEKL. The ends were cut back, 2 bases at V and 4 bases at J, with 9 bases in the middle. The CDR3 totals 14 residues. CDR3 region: CASSQYSLNQPQHF. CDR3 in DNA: TGCGCCAGCAGCCAATATTCCCTAAATCAGCCCCAGCATTTT.

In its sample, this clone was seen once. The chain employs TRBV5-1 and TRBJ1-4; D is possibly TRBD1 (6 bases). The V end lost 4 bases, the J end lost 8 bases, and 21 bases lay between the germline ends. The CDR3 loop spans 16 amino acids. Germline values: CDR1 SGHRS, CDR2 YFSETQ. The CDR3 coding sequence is TGCGCCAGCAGCCCCGCTATGGGGGGCCGTGGGGAAAAACTGTTTTTT. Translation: CASSPAMGGRGEKLFF. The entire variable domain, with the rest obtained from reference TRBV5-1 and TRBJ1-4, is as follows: KAGVTQTPRYLIKTRGQQVTLSCSPISGHRSVSWYQQTPGQGLQFLFEYFSETQRNKGNFPGRFSGRQFSNSRSEMNVSTLELGDSALYLCASSPAMGGRGEKLFFGSGTQLSVL.

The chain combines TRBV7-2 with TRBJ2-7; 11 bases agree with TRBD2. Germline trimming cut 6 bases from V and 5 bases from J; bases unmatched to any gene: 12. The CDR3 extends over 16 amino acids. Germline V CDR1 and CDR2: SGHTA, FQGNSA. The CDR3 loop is CASRSWTSGPADEQYF. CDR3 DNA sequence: TGTGCCAGCAGGTCCTGGACTAGCGGGCCTGCTGACGAGCAGTACTTC.

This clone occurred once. CDR3 sequence: CASSAGGLVRYNEQFF. For the CDR3, the DNA is TGTGCCAGCAGTGCGGGCGGTCTCGTCCGGTACAATGAGCAGTTCTTC. The chain carries TRBV2 and TRBJ2-1; D gene unclear. Looked up from germline, CDR1 is SNHLY and CDR2 is FYNNEI. Trimming shortened V by 4 bases and J by 4 bases, and 17 bases separated the two germline ends. This CDR3 is 16 amino acids long.

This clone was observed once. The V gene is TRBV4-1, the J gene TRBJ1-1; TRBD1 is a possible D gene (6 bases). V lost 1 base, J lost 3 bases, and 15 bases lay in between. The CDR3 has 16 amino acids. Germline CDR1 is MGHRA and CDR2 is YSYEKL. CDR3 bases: TGCGCCAGCAGCCAAGCGGGCTGGGGACACTACACTGAAGCTTTCTTT. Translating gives CASSQAGWGHYTEAFF.

The CDR3 here is CASSSGALNTEAFF. DNA of the CDR3: TGTGCCAGTAGTTCTGGGGCTTTAAACACTGAAGCTTTCTTT. The J gene is TRBJ1-1, the V gene TRBV19; TRBD1 is a possible D gene (5 bases). The CDR3 is 14 residues long. CDR1 and CDR2 from the germline V gene are LNHDA and SQIVND (reference sequence). Trimming removed 5 bases from V and 2 bases from J, with 12 bases in between.